One and the same sample provided the 11 T cell receptor beta chains below, sequenced in a study of blood T cells in healthy people across ages (dated by TCRdb to between 2014 and 2016). The library was obtained by 5' RACE. Reads for this sample came from an Illumina HiSeq 2500. A second PCR of about 7 to 12 cycles was run with a J-beta primer mix and a sample-barcoded 5' primer. TCRdb reanalyzed the raw reads on its own, using fastp at Q25 for trimming and MiXCR for clone calling, and kept in-frame beta chains. Rows are unified per CDR3 protein, each entry keeping the most common DNA and genes. The sample table holds about 1.4 million distinct CDR3 sequences, of which 45% to 70% were seen once. Of the sample, under 8.5% is held by the ten largest clones. Sequencing input: blood. The receptors were sampled from a man in his late teens or twenties in good health.

This rearrangement joins TRBV7-2 to TRBJ2-3; 7 nucleotides line up with TRBD2. Trimming removed 3 bases from V and 2 bases from J; junction bases left unmatched: 14. The CDR3 totals 18 residues. The germline V gene encodes CDR1 SGHTA and CDR2 FQGNSA. CDR3 in amino acids: CASSLTASRGFPTDTQYF. The DNA of the CDR3 is TGTGCCAGCAGCTTGACTGCTTCGCGGGGGTTTCCCACAGATACGCAGTATTTT.

This clonotype came up once. The genes are TRBV4-2 and TRBJ2-1; D remains unclear. Germline CDR1 LGHNA, CDR2 YNFKEQ. CDR3 length: 14 amino acids. Trimming removed 1 base at V and 7 bases at J, with 11 bases between. The chain's CDR3 is CASSQAGPSNEQFF. CDR3 nucleotide sequence: TGTGCCAGCAGCCAAGCCGGACCCTCAAATGAGCAGTTCTTC.

This chain links TRBV14 with TRBJ2-7; no definite D call. This CDR3 is built from 13 residues. The V and J ends lost 4 bases and 7 bases respectively, with 14 bases between them. Germline loops: CDR1 SGHDN, CDR2 FVKESK. CDR3: CASSRARVGEQYF. The DNA for the CDR3 is TGTGCCAGCAGCCGCGCAAGGGTAGGGGAGCAGTACTTC.

This clonotype has just a few counts. The chain links TRBV16 to TRBJ2-3, with D tentatively TRBD1 (6 bases). CDR1 and CDR2 (germline): KGHSY, FQNENV. This CDR3 is 15 amino acids long. The germline V and J ends were trimmed by 1 base and 4 bases, with 12 bases remaining between them. CDR3 coding DNA: TGTGCCAGCAGCCAATTCCAGGGGCTAGCAGATACGCAGTATTTT. Translated, it gives CASSQFQGLADTQYF.

The chain recombines TRBV20-1 with TRBJ2-1, with 7 bases matching TRBD2. The germline gives CDR1 DFQATT, CDR2 SNEGSKA (reference sequence). The ends lost 1 base at V and 1 base at J; junction bases unmatched: 4. CDR3 length equals 15 residues. The CDR3 loop is CSARVRGVSYNEQFF. CDR3 nucleotides: TGCAGTGCTAGAGTCCGGGGGGTATCCTACAATGAGCAGTTCTTC.

J is TRBJ2-7 and V is TRBV29-1, with 8 bases identical to TRBD1. This CDR3 contains 13 residues. Trimming removed 5 bases from V and 3 bases from J; junction bases left unmatched: 6. Germline-derived CDR1 and CDR2 are SQVTM and ANQGSEA. CDR3 DNA: TGCAGCGTTTCGACAGGGGCCAACTACGAGCAGTACTTC. This gives the protein CSVSTGANYEQYF.

This clonotype appeared a few times. This chain connects TRBV10-3 to TRBJ2-4, with 7 bases that match TRBD2. The germline gives CDR1 ENHRY, CDR2 SYGVKD. The CDR3 covers 17 residues. After removal of 0 bases from V and 7 bases from J, the junction contained 12 bases not matched to a gene. Here the CDR3 DNA reads TGTGCCATCAGTGAGTCAACTCGGCGGGAGATAGAGAACATTCAGTACTTC. Translating it yields CAISESTRREIENIQYF.

The V gene is TRBV9, the J gene TRBJ2-7; 7 bases map to TRBD1. The J call may not be correct, given that the DNA end is closer to TRBJ2-5. The CDR3 extends over 16 amino acids. Germline V gene data show CDR1 as SGDLS and CDR2 as YYNGEE. The CDR3 sequence: CASSADNDRAGETQYF. CDR3 nucleotide sequence: TGTGCCAGCAGCGCAGACAACGACAGGGCCGGGGAGACCCAGTACTTC.

The chain carries TRBV18 and TRBJ2-5; D possibly corresponds to TRBD1 (6 bases). The CDR3 has 13 amino acids. The V gene's germline CDR1 is KGHSH and CDR2 LQKENI. V was cut by 6 bases and J by 3 bases, with 11 bases left in between. DNA of the CDR3: TGTGCCAGCTCTCACAGGGCGGAAGAGACCCAGTACTTC. Its protein is CASSHRAEETQYF.

The chain uses TRBV7-8 and TRBJ2-3, with D possibly TRBD2 on 5 matching bases. The CDR3 totals 15 residues. Germline CDR1 SGHVS, CDR2 FQNEAQ. Trimming cost V 6 bases and J 4 bases, with 17 bases left between them. In DNA, the CDR3 is TGTGCCAGCAGATTCCGTAGTGGAGGTCCAGATACGCAGTATTTT. As protein: CASRFRSGGPDTQYF.

The V gene is TRBV6-2 or TRBV6-3, the J gene TRBJ2-7; 7 nucleotides line up with TRBD1. Looked up from germline, CDR1 is MNHEY and CDR2 is SVGEGT. This CDR3 has 15 amino acids. J lost 3 bases, V lost 7 bases, and 12 bases had no gene match. The CDR3 spells CASIRPSGQFYEQYF. The CDR3 region has the DNA TGTGCCAGCATTAGACCGTCGGGACAGTTCTACGAGCAGTACTTC.